Listed below are T cell receptor beta chains from one sample, sequenced in a study of CD8+CD57+ T cells in acquired aplastic anemia. Each CDR3 protein is one row after TCRdb ran MiXCR on the reads. The sample shows 150,000 to 200,000 distinct CDR3 sequences, about 50% of them seen only once. Sequencing was done on a sample of sorted CD4+, CD8+, or CD8+CD57+ T cells (not recorded which) from PBMCs. These receptor sequences come from a human donor with aplastic anemia. Both conserved end residues are part of each CDR3. Fields, in order: clone size, V gene, J gene, CDR3 protein. Not every row has a clone size; where given, it reads once, few, many or a size class.

clone size: many
V gene: TRBV4-1
J gene: TRBJ1-1
CDR3 protein: CASSQGDLNLNTEAFF

clone size: many
V gene: TRBV7-9
J gene: TRBJ1-4
CDR3 protein: CASSPRGRGEKLFF

clone size: .
V gene: TRBV24-1
J gene: TRBJ2-1
CDR3 protein: CATSGQGASYEQFF

clone size: .
V gene: TRBV20-1
J gene: TRBJ1-5
CDR3 protein: CSANSVGRQPQHF

clone size: .
V gene: TRBV2
J gene: TRBJ2-1
CDR3 protein: CASSATDEQFF

clone size: many
V gene: TRBV5-8
J gene: TRBJ2-1
CDR3 protein: CASSMDDNEQFF

clone size: .
V gene: TRBV7-8
J gene: TRBJ2-2
CDR3 protein: CASAGTEKNTGELFF

clone size: .
V gene: TRBV19
J gene: TRBJ2-1
CDR3 protein: CASSIQVYNEQFF

clone size: .
V gene: TRBV20-1
J gene: TRBJ1-1
CDR3 protein: CSARTGAYTEAFF

clone size: many
V gene: TRBV19
J gene: TRBJ1-1
CDR3 protein: CASSYDSFMNTEAFF

clone size: many
V gene: TRBV27
J gene: TRBJ1-6
CDR3 protein: CASSSHPRTGLNSPLHF

clone size: .
V gene: TRBV12-3/TRBV12-4
J gene: TRBJ1-1
CDR3 protein: CASSFDLNTEAFF

clone size: many
V gene: TRBV12-3/TRBV12-4
J gene: TRBJ1-1
CDR3 protein: CASSDSRGTEAFF

clone size: .
V gene: TRBV20-1
J gene: TRBJ2-3
CDR3 protein: CSVPAHRGDTDTQYF

clone size: once
V gene: TRBV7-2
J gene: TRBJ1-2
CDR3 protein: CASSAQGVSYGYTF

clone size: .
V gene: TRBV15
J gene: TRBJ1-1
CDR3 protein: CATSRGGSTEAFF

clone size: .
V gene: TRBV10-3
J gene: TRBJ1-2
CDR3 protein: CAISADSYGYTF

clone size: many
V gene: TRBV2
J gene: TRBJ2-1
CDR3 protein: CASRTSSGPGKDNEQFF

clone size: many
V gene: TRBV5-1
J gene: TRBJ1-5
CDR3 protein: CASSLDSGSNQPQHF

clone size: many
V gene: TRBV5-1
J gene: TRBJ2-2
CDR3 protein: CASSYGQAGELFF

clone size: .
V gene: TRBV6-1
J gene: TRBJ1-1
CDR3 protein: CASTPGQTMNTEAFF

clone size: many
V gene: TRBV2
J gene: TRBJ1-2
CDR3 protein: CASSADRGHDGYTF

clone size: .
V gene: TRBV7-8
J gene: TRBJ2-5
CDR3 protein: CASGFSGGGAETQYF